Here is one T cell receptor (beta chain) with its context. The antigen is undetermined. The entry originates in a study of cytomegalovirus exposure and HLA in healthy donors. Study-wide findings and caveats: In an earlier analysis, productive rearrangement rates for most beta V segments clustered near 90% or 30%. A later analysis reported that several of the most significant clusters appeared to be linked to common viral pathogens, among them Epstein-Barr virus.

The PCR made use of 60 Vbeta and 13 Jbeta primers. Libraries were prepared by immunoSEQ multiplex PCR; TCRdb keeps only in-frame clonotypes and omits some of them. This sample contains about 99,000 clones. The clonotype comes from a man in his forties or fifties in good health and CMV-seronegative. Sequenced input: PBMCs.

The CDR3 bases are TGTGCCAGCAGCGTGGATCAGGGAAATCAGCCCCAGCATTTT. Amino acids: CASSVDQGNQPQHF. This chain uses TRBV9 with TRBJ1-5, with D maybe TRBD1 (5 bases). CDR3 length: 14 residues. Germline CDR1 SGDLS, CDR2 YYNGEE. Trimming cost V 2 bases and J 4 bases, with 10 bases left between them.